The rows below give T cell receptor beta chains drawn from one sample of a study of blood T cell repertoires in COVID-19. Sequenced by immunoSEQ multiplex PCR; TCRdb stores in-frame clones only, minus some. The table shows around 18,000 clones, with 77% occurring only once. Sequencing input: peripheral blood. Receptors originate from a man in his 70s with COVID-19, enrolled during active disease. CDR3s include the opening cysteine and the closing phenylalanine or tryptophan. The order of the fields is CDR3 DNA, CDR3 protein, D gene, CDR3 length, V gene, clone size, J gene. A D gene is named only where the DNA matches it firmly. Some rows mark clone size as missing; the rest say once, few, many or name a class of expanded clone.

cdr3_nt: TGTGCCAGCAGTGAAGAACGGAGCTTCGGGGAGCTGTTTTTT
cdr3_aa: CASSEERSFGELFF
d_call: .
cdr3_length: 14
v_call: TRBV2
clone_size: .
j_call: TRBJ2-2

cdr3_nt: TGTGCCAGCGCCCCGGGGAGTAACTATGGCTACACCTTC
cdr3_aa: CASAPGSNYGYTF
d_call: .
cdr3_length: 13
v_call: TRBV12-3/TRBV12-4
clone_size: few
j_call: TRBJ1-2

cdr3_nt: TGTGCCAGCAGCCACTCCGGGGAGCTGTTTTTT
cdr3_aa: CASSHSGELFF
d_call: .
cdr3_length: 11
v_call: TRBV3-1/TRBV3-2
clone_size: few
j_call: TRBJ2-2

cdr3_nt: TGTGCCAGCAGTCTGAGGGCGGGAAACACCATATATTTT
cdr3_aa: CASSLRAGNTIYF
d_call: .
cdr3_length: 13
v_call: TRBV27
clone_size: few
j_call: TRBJ1-3

cdr3_nt: TGTGCCAGCAGTCCCCTTAGATCCTACGAGCAGTACTTC
cdr3_aa: CASSPLRSYEQYF
d_call: .
cdr3_length: 13
v_call: TRBV3-1/TRBV3-2
clone_size: .
j_call: TRBJ2-7

cdr3_nt: TGTGCCAGCAGCCAAGATGGCATATACTACGAGCAGTACTTC
cdr3_aa: CASSQDGIYYEQYF
d_call: .
cdr3_length: 14
v_call: TRBV3-1/TRBV3-2
clone_size: .
j_call: TRBJ2-7

cdr3_nt: TGTGCCAGTAGGCCAGGACTAGCGAGCTCCTACGAGCAGTACTTC
cdr3_aa: CASRPGLASSYEQYF
d_call: TRBD2
cdr3_length: 15
v_call: TRBV19
clone_size: .
j_call: TRBJ2-7

cdr3_nt: TGTGCCACCAGCAGGGACAGCTACGAGCAGTACTTC
cdr3_aa: CATSRDSYEQYF
d_call: .
cdr3_length: 12
v_call: TRBV15
clone_size: .
j_call: TRBJ2-7

cdr3_nt: TGTGCCAGCAGCCGACTAGCGGTACCCACCGGGGAGCTGTTTTTT
cdr3_aa: CASSRLAVPTGELFF
d_call: TRBD2
cdr3_length: 15
v_call: TRBV7-6
clone_size: once
j_call: TRBJ2-2

cdr3_nt: TGTGCCAGCAGCCCAGACGTGACTAGTACCTACGAGCAGTACTTC
cdr3_aa: CASSPDVTSTYEQYF
d_call: .
cdr3_length: 15
v_call: TRBV9
clone_size: medium-sized
j_call: TRBJ2-7

cdr3_nt: TGTGCCAGCAGCTTAGGAGGTCCATGGACAGAAATACCCTACGAGCAGTACTTC
cdr3_aa: CASSLGGPWTEIPYEQYF
d_call: .
cdr3_length: 18
v_call: TRBV7-2
clone_size: once
j_call: TRBJ2-7

cdr3_nt: TGTGCCAGCAGCTCCTTGGCTAGCACAGATACGCAGTATTTT
cdr3_aa: CASSSLASTDTQYF
d_call: .
cdr3_length: 14
v_call: TRBV5-4
clone_size: .
j_call: TRBJ2-3

cdr3_nt: TGCGCCAGCAGCTTGGCCTCGCTAGCGGGCACAGATACGCAGTATTTT
cdr3_aa: CASSLASLAGTDTQYF
d_call: TRBD2
cdr3_length: 16
v_call: TRBV5-1
clone_size: .
j_call: TRBJ2-3

cdr3_nt: TGTGCCAGCAGCGTAGCTACTCAGGGTTACAATTCACCCCTCCACTTT
cdr3_aa: CASSVATQGYNSPLHF
d_call: .
cdr3_length: 16
v_call: TRBV9
clone_size: .
j_call: TRBJ1-6

cdr3_nt: TGTGCCAGCACCTTTCGGGACAGGGGGCCCTACGAGCAGTACTTC
cdr3_aa: CASTFRDRGPYEQYF
d_call: TRBD1
cdr3_length: 15
v_call: TRBV27
clone_size: .
j_call: TRBJ2-7

cdr3_nt: TGTGCCAGCAGCCGGACAGGGGCGATATCCCAGGAGCAGCCCCAGCATTTT
cdr3_aa: CASSRTGAISQEQPQHF
d_call: TRBD1
cdr3_length: 17
v_call: TRBV3-1/TRBV3-2
clone_size: once
j_call: TRBJ1-5

cdr3_nt: TGTGCCAGCAGCGTAGCAGGGTACACCGGGGAGCTGTTTTTT
cdr3_aa: CASSVAGYTGELFF
d_call: .
cdr3_length: 14
v_call: TRBV9
clone_size: few
j_call: TRBJ2-2

cdr3_nt: TGTGCCAGCAGTCCACACCAGGACAGGTTTGGGGAGACCCAGTACTTC
cdr3_aa: CASSPHQDRFGETQYF
d_call: TRBD1
cdr3_length: 16
v_call: TRBV27
clone_size: .
j_call: TRBJ2-5

cdr3_nt: TGCGCCAGCAGCGAGGGACAGGAGGCTGGCTACACCTTC
cdr3_aa: CASSEGQEAGYTF
d_call: TRBD1
cdr3_length: 13
v_call: TRBV5-1
clone_size: .
j_call: TRBJ1-2

cdr3_nt: TGTGCCAGCAGCATCCAGGACAGCTCCTACGAGCAGTACTTC
cdr3_aa: CASSIQDSSYEQYF
d_call: .
cdr3_length: 14
v_call: TRBV9
clone_size: .
j_call: TRBJ2-7

cdr3_nt: TGTGCCTGGAGCGGACTAGCGGGAGAAGTCCGGGGTGAGCAGTTCTTC
cdr3_aa: CAWSGLAGEVRGEQFF
d_call: TRBD2
cdr3_length: 16
v_call: TRBV30
clone_size: .
j_call: TRBJ2-1

cdr3_nt: TGTGCCAGCAGCCCCCGGGGTAACACTGATACGCAGTATTTT
cdr3_aa: CASSPRGNTDTQYF
d_call: .
cdr3_length: 14
v_call: TRBV3-1/TRBV3-2
clone_size: once
j_call: TRBJ2-3

cdr3_nt: TGTGCCAGCAGCCCCAGGGACTGGGTGGGGGGCTACACCTTC
cdr3_aa: CASSPRDWVGGYTF
d_call: .
cdr3_length: 14
v_call: TRBV7-2
clone_size: .
j_call: TRBJ1-2

cdr3_nt: TGCAGCACCCGGACAGGGAAAGGCAATGAGCAGTTCTTC
cdr3_aa: CSTRTGKGNEQFF
d_call: TRBD1
cdr3_length: 13
v_call: TRBV29-1
clone_size: .
j_call: TRBJ2-1

cdr3_nt: TGTGCCAGCAGCCCAAATACAGGGGATTCACCCCTCCACTTT
cdr3_aa: CASSPNTGDSPLHF
d_call: TRBD1
cdr3_length: 14
v_call: TRBV11-2
clone_size: .
j_call: TRBJ1-6

cdr3_nt: TGTGCCAGCAGCCACCGGGACAGAAACACTGAAGCTTTCTTT
cdr3_aa: CASSHRDRNTEAFF
d_call: TRBD1
cdr3_length: 14
v_call: TRBV3-1/TRBV3-2
clone_size: .
j_call: TRBJ1-1

cdr3_nt: TGCGCCAGCAGCCTCTCAGCTGGAGGGTCCTACGAGCAGTACTTC
cdr3_aa: CASSLSAGGSYEQYF
d_call: .
cdr3_length: 15
v_call: TRBV4-3
clone_size: .
j_call: TRBJ2-7

cdr3_nt: TGTGCCAGCAGTGAAAGGAGCGGGAACACTGAAGCTTTCTTT
cdr3_aa: CASSERSGNTEAFF
d_call: .
cdr3_length: 14
v_call: TRBV2
clone_size: .
j_call: TRBJ1-1

cdr3_nt: TGTGCCAGCAGCTTAGGGACTAGACCCACAGATACGCAGTATTTT
cdr3_aa: CASSLGTRPTDTQYF
d_call: TRBD2
cdr3_length: 15
v_call: TRBV7-2
clone_size: .
j_call: TRBJ2-3

cdr3_nt: TGTGCCAGCAGTTACGGCTCTAGCGGGGACTACGAGCAGTACTTC
cdr3_aa: CASSYGSSGDYEQYF
d_call: TRBD2
cdr3_length: 15
v_call: TRBV6-6
clone_size: few
j_call: TRBJ2-7

cdr3_nt: TGTGCCAGCAGACAGGAAACTCCGAGCACAGATACGCAGTATTTT
cdr3_aa: CASRQETPSTDTQYF
d_call: .
cdr3_length: 15
v_call: TRBV27
clone_size: .
j_call: TRBJ2-3

cdr3_nt: TGTGCCAAGAGGGATAACCCCTACAATGAGCAGTTCTTC
cdr3_aa: CAKRDNPYNEQFF
d_call: .
cdr3_length: 13
v_call: TRBV7-2
clone_size: .
j_call: TRBJ2-1

cdr3_nt: TGTGCCAGTAGTATCGGGGGGGTTTGGATCTCCTACAATGAGCAGTTCTTC
cdr3_aa: CASSIGGVWISYNEQFF
d_call: TRBD2
cdr3_length: 17
v_call: TRBV19
clone_size: .
j_call: TRBJ2-1

cdr3_nt: TGTGCCAGCAGTGCACAGGGGGCCACTGAAGCTTTCTTT
cdr3_aa: CASSAQGATEAFF
d_call: TRBD1
cdr3_length: 13
v_call: TRBV6-4
clone_size: .
j_call: TRBJ1-1

cdr3_nt: TGTGCCAGCAGTTCCCCGACTAGCGGGAGGGCCTGGGAGCAGTTCTTC
cdr3_aa: CASSSPTSGRAWEQFF
d_call: TRBD2
cdr3_length: 16
v_call: TRBV6-5
clone_size: few
j_call: TRBJ2-1